Each of the 9 T cell receptor beta chains below was sequenced from the same sample in a study of tissue T cells after allogeneic stem cell transplantation. The protocol was immunoSEQ multiplex PCR, while the TCRdb copy is restricted to in-frame clones and leaves out a portion. The table has under 120 clones, roughly 88% seen once. This sample comprised spleen tissue, obtained at autopsy. All receptors come from a female patient aged 35-70 years with steroid-refractory graft-versus-host disease after an allogeneic stem cell transplant. The T cells may partly be graft donor cells.

J is TRBJ2-1 and V is TRBV3-1 (or the pseudogene TRBV3-2); D remains ambiguous. CDR1 and CDR2 (germline): LGHDT, YNNKEL (reference sequence). The CDR3 is made up of 16 amino acids. Trimming took off 4 bases at V and 5 bases at J, with 18 bases between the two ends. Written as DNA, the CDR3 is TGTGCCAGCAGCCGAGTGTATCCCATTTCCGACAATGAGCAGTTCTTC. Protein product: CASSRVYPISDNEQFF.

This chain uses TRBV24-1 with TRBJ2-3, with 14 bases identical to TRBD2. Germline loops: CDR1 KGHDR, CDR2 SFDVKD. This CDR3 is built from 17 residues. With 3 bases clipped from V and 4 bases from J, the junction kept 5 bases outside the gene matches. DNA for the CDR3: TGTGCCACCAGTGATCCTGGGACTAGCGGGAGATCAGATACGCAGTATTTT. Translated: CATSDPGTSGRSDTQYF.

The gene calls are TRBV11-3 and TRBJ2-7, with D unclear. The V end lost 2 bases, the J end lost 1 base, and 12 bases lay between the germline ends. CDR1 is SGHNT and CDR2 is YENEEA in the germline V gene. The length of the CDR3 is 15 residues. The CDR3: CASSLMARLSYEQYF. In DNA, the CDR3 is TGTGCCAGCAGCTTAATGGCGCGCCTATCCTACGAGCAGTACTTC.

The V call is TRBV6-4, the J call TRBJ1-5, with TRBD1 matching 7 bases. Trimming removed 5 bases from V and 4 bases from J; junction bases left unmatched: 14. Germline CDR1 MRHNA, CDR2 SNTAGT. The CDR3 contains 17 residues. CDR3 sequence reads: CASSRTPRQGINQPQHF. CDR3 nucleotide sequence: TGTGCCAGCAGTCGAACCCCGCGACAGGGCATTAATCAGCCCCAGCATTTT.

The chain carries TRBV19 and TRBJ1-6; D not resolved. The CDR3 contains 18 residues. Germline lookup yields CDR1 LNHDA and CDR2 SQIVND (reference sequence). Trimming pared 3 bases from V and 8 bases from J, leaving 23 bases between. CDR3 bases: TGTGCCAGTAGTATGTCTTTTAGGCCCGAGGTTACCCATTCACCCCTCCACTTT. Its protein is CASSMSFRPEVTHSPLHF.

This chain connects TRBV9 to TRBJ2-2; TRBD1 or TRBD2 may be the D gene (5 bases each). CDR1 is SGDLS and CDR2 is YYNGEE in the germline V gene. V was pared by 0 bases and J by 7 bases, with 10 bases between. The CDR3 extends over 14 amino acids. This CDR3 is CASSVGGVGGELFF. DNA of the CDR3: TGTGCCAGCAGCGTAGGAGGGGTTGGCGGGGAGCTGTTTTTT. The full variable domain, its missing parts supplied by reference TRBV9 and TRBJ2-2, is DSGVTQTPKHLITATGQRVTLRCSPRSGDLSVYWYQQSLDQGLQFLIQYYNGEERAKGNILERFSAQQFPDLHSELNLSSLELGDSALYFCASSVGGVGGELFFGEGSRLTVL.

CDR3 region: CASSLGGARPHQPQHF. Written as DNA, the CDR3 is TGTGCCAGCAGCTTAGGTGGGGCCAGGCCTCATCAGCCCCAGCATTTT. V usage is TRBV7-8 and J usage is TRBJ1-5; possible D gene TRBD1, 5 bases. The CDR3 contains 16 residues. V was cut by 1 base and J by 5 bases, with 15 bases left in between. In germline, CDR1 is SGHVS, CDR2 FQNEAQ.

The gene calls are TRBV13 and TRBJ2-2; D assignment may be TRBD1 or TRBD2 (6 bases each). This CDR3 has 17 residues. Germline loops: CDR1 PRHDT, CDR2 FYEKMQ (reference sequence). Trimming left V 5 bases short and J 1 base short, with 17 bases between. Written as DNA, the CDR3 is TGTGCCAGCAGCATTACAGGGATCGGGAGGAACACCGGGGAGCTGTTTTTT. Protein product: CASSITGIGRNTGELFF.

The rearrangement joins TRBV27 to TRBJ1-6; no reliable D call. Germline V gene lookup returns CDR1 MNHEY and CDR2 SMNVEV (reference sequence). Trimming removed 2 bases from V and 1 base from J, with 12 bases in between. The CDR3 spans 17 residues. The CDR3 here is CASSLRSTLSYNSPLHF. CDR3 nucleotide sequence: TGTGCCAGCAGTTTACGGTCGACATTATCCTATAATTCACCCCTCCACTTT.